The 28 T cell receptor beta chains reported below all come from one sample, sequenced in a study of T cell repertoires in cytomegalovirus infection. TCRdb redid the calling of the reads with MiXCR, one entry per CDR3 protein. This table has 250,000 or so distinct CDR3 sequences, about 12% appearing once. The sample taken for sequencing was PBMCs. Receptors were obtained from a human donor in good health (CMV status not recorded). Some clones in this sample may be carry-over from other donors' samples.

This clonotype was seen ten or more times. This chain links TRBV19 with TRBJ1-1; D may be TRBD1 (5 bases). V was clipped by 5 bases and J by 5 bases, with 9 bases between them. The CDR3 loop spans 12 amino acids. Germline CDR1 is LNHDA and CDR2 is SQIVND (reference sequence). The CDR3 nucleotides read TGTGCCAGTAGTCCCCAGGGAACTGAAGCTTTCTTT. It codes for CASSPQGTEAFF.

This clonotype occurred once. V is TRBV20-1 and J is TRBJ2-2; tentative D call: TRBD2 (6 bases). Trimming took off 3 bases at V and 5 bases at J, with 16 bases between the two ends. Germline values: CDR1 DFQATT, CDR2 SNEGSKA (reference sequence). The CDR3 is 15 residues long. Here the CDR3 DNA reads TGCAGTGCTAGTGGGGCTTCCGGAGGGACCGGGGAGCTGTTTTTT. Residues: CSASGASGGTGELFF.

This clonotype showed up many times. The chain combines TRBV6-1 with TRBJ1-2; D is undetermined. CDR1 is MNHNS and CDR2 is SASEGT in the germline V gene. CDR3 length: 13 amino acids. Trimming cost V 2 bases and J 8 bases, with 12 bases left between them. CDR3 amino acids: CASSESVYGGYTF. The CDR3 DNA reads as TGTGCCAGCAGTGAATCCGTCTACGGGGGCTACACCTTC.

The chain recombines TRBV19 with TRBJ2-3; unclear D gene. Trimming removed 1 base from V and 1 base from J, with 6 bases in between. CDR1 and CDR2 from the germline V gene are LNHDA and SQIVND (reference sequence). There are 14 residues in the CDR3. CDR3 protein: CASSIGRGTDTQYF. The CDR3 region has the DNA TGTGCCAGTAGTATAGGCCGGGGCACAGATACGCAGTATTTT.

The chain joins TRBV12-3 or TRBV12-4 to TRBJ2-3; D unclear. The V end was cut by 7 bases, the J end by 1 base, with 9 bases between. The CDR3 sequence is 13 residues long. The CDR3 nucleotides are TGTGCCAGCACGAAGAGACGCACAGATACGCAGTATTTT. Its translation: CASTKRRTDTQYF.

The rearrangement uses TRBV12-3 or TRBV12-4 and TRBJ1-1; TRBD1 aligns across 7 bases. The V and J ends lost 8 bases and 1 base, in that order; junction bases with no gene match: 13. This CDR3 is 16 amino acids long. This chain's CDR3 is CASYAPWDRWNTEAFF. The CDR3 DNA reads as TGTGCCAGCTATGCCCCGTGGGACAGATGGAACACTGAAGCTTTCTTT.

This clonotype was counted ten times or more. The chain employs TRBV7-3 and TRBJ2-3; 12 nucleotides match TRBD2. Trimming took 3 bases from V and 0 from J; bases not matched to a gene: 1. Germline-derived CDR1 and CDR2 are SGHTA and FQGTGA. This CDR3 is 16 amino acids long. As DNA, the CDR3 is TGTGCCAGCAGCTTCGGGACTAGCGGGAGCACAGATACGCAGTATTTT. Amino acids: CASSFGTSGSTDTQYF.

CDR3 coding DNA: TGCGCCAGCAGCCTCGATCCGGTCGATGAGCAGTTCTTC. It yields the protein CASSLDPVDEQFF. This chain links TRBV5-1 with TRBJ2-1; no clear D gene. V was cut by 4 bases and J by 8 bases, with 13 bases left in between. The germline CDR1 and CDR2 sequences are SGHRS and YFSETQ. The CDR3 sequence is 13 residues long.

This clonotype was picked up a small number of times. V usage is TRBV19 and J usage is TRBJ2-1; weak D call: TRBD1 (6 bases). The CDR3 length is 14 residues. Per the germline V gene, CDR1 is LNHDA and CDR2 is SQIVND (reference sequence). V lost 7 bases and J lost 10, with 20 bases in between. Written as DNA, the CDR3 is TGTGCCAGTAACCCACGGGGCAGGGGACGGGAGCAGTTCTTC. Translation gives CASNPRGRGREQFF.

This clonotype was counted at least ten times. V and J are TRBV6-2 or TRBV6-3 and TRBJ2-7, with D possibly being TRBD2 (5 bases). The CDR3 extends over 15 amino acids. Trimming shortened V by 2 bases and J by 1 base, and 12 bases separated the two germline ends. Germline CDR1 is MNHEY and CDR2 is SVGEGT. The CDR3 DNA reads as TGTGCCAGCAGTTACGACTTAGGACTGTCCTACGAGCAGTACTTC. It yields the protein CASSYDLGLSYEQYF.

In its sample, this clonotype was seen many times. The rearrangement links TRBV15 to TRBJ2-3, with 12 bases fitting TRBD2. J gave up 4 bases and V 5 bases, and 4 bases lay outside the gene matches. CDR3 length: 15 residues. Germline V gives CDR1 LNHNV, CDR2 YYDKDF (reference sequence). CDR3 region: CATSETSGSADTQYF. The CDR3 coding sequence is TGTGCCACCAGCGAGACTAGCGGGAGTGCAGATACGCAGTATTTT. The full variable domain, its missing parts supplied by reference TRBV15 and TRBJ2-3, is DAMVIQNPRYQVTQFGKPVTLSCSQTLNHNVMYWYQQKSSQAPKLLFHYYDKDFNNEADTPDNFQSRRPNTSFCFLDIRSPGLGDTAMYLCATSETSGSADTQYFGPGTRLTVL.

This clonotype has a handful of counts. The J gene is TRBJ2-6, the V gene TRBV12-3 or TRBV12-4; no definite D call. The V and J ends lost 8 bases and 1 base respectively, with 6 bases between them. The CDR3 is 13 residues long. CDR3 nucleotide sequence: TGTGCCAGCGGAAATTCTGGGGCCAACGTCCTGACTTTC. Amino acid sequence: CASGNSGANVLTF.

This clonotype has more than one count but fewer than ten. This chain connects TRBV19 to TRBJ2-6; D gene uncertain. The V end lost 5 bases, the J end lost 0 bases, and 11 bases lay between the germline ends. Germline loops: CDR1 LNHDA, CDR2 SQIVND (reference sequence). The CDR3 covers 16 residues. CDR3 residues: CASSPTSLSGANVLTF. DNA of the CDR3: TGTGCCAGTAGTCCGACTTCTCTCTCTGGGGCCAACGTCCTGACTTTC.

The chain links TRBV28 to TRBJ2-5, with D hard to call. Germline V CDR1 and CDR2: MDHEN, SYDVKM. The CDR3 extends over 9 amino acids. Between the trimmed V and J ends, which lost 8 bases and 10 bases, there was a span of 8 bases. The CDR3 here is CASGDLQYF. In nucleotides, the CDR3 is TGTGCCAGCGGCGACCTCCAGTACTTC.

This clonotype was seen many times. The J gene is TRBJ2-3, the V gene TRBV7-2, with D perhaps matching TRBD1 (5 bases). There are 15 residues in the CDR3. The V gene's germline CDR1 is SGHTA and CDR2 FQGNSA. The V and J ends lost 3 bases and 2 bases respectively, with 12 bases between them. As DNA, the CDR3 is TGTGCCAGCAGCTTGGGGCCCCATCCCACAGATACGCAGTATTTT. Amino acid sequence: CASSLGPHPTDTQYF.

The gene calls are TRBV28 and TRBJ1-1; no clear D. The germline gives CDR1 MDHEN, CDR2 SYDVKM. The CDR3 length is 13 residues. Trimming shortened V by 2 bases and J by 5 bases, and 9 bases separated the two germline ends. The CDR3 spells CASSLTVGTEAFF. CDR3 nucleotide sequence: TGTGCCAGCAGTTTAACGGTCGGTACTGAAGCTTTCTTT.

This clonotype was counted at least ten times. This chain uses TRBV20-1 with TRBJ2-5, with TRBD2 matching over 12 bases. The CDR3 runs 16 residues. The V segment lost 4 bases and the J segment 3 bases; nucleotides outside the gene matches: 9. Germline V CDR1 and CDR2: DFQATT, SNEGSKA (reference sequence). CDR3: CSATSWLAGGEETQYF. CDR3 DNA: TGCAGTGCTACGAGCTGGCTAGCGGGAGGGGAAGAGACCCAGTACTTC.

In this sample, this clonotype turned up many times. DNA of the CDR3: TGTGCCATCAGTGGAGGGGGCGGCACTGAAGCTTTCTTT. Translated: CAISGGGGTEAFF. This chain joins TRBV10-3 and TRBJ1-1; 7 bases map to TRBD1. Trimming took 4 bases from V and 4 from J; bases not matched to a gene: 3. Germline CDR1 ENHRY, CDR2 SYGVKD. The CDR3 is made up of 13 amino acids.

This clonotype was counted ten times or more. CDR3 protein: CASRSDGYTF. CDR3 coding DNA: TGTGCCAGCAGATCCGATGGCTACACCTTC. The V gene is TRBV28, the J gene TRBJ1-2; D ambiguous. The V end lost 6 bases, the J end lost 6 bases, and 5 bases lay between the germline ends. The CDR3 is 10 residues long. The germline V gene encodes CDR1 MDHEN and CDR2 SYDVKM.

Points on this clonotype: A much larger clone differs from this one at a single base, so this may be a read error. The rearrangement joins TRBV6-1 to TRBJ2-7; D not resolved. This CDR3 has 15 amino acids. Germline CDR1 is MNHNS and CDR2 is SASEGT. DNA of the CDR3: TGTGCCAGCAGTGCCAATTCCAGGATTCCTTACGCGCAGTACTTC. Translation: CASSANSRIPYAQYF.

The V call is TRBV29-1, the J call TRBJ1-3; unclear D gene. This CDR3 region has 13 residues. CDR1 and CDR2 from the germline V gene are SQVTM and ANQGSEA. The ends were cut back, 6 bases at V and 2 bases at J, with 11 bases in the middle. CDR3 residues: CSVGYTAGNTIYF. The CDR3 DNA follows: TGCAGCGTAGGGTACACGGCTGGAAACACCATATATTTT.

This clonotype was recorded a few times. The V gene is TRBV7-9, the J gene TRBJ2-2; maybe TRBD2 (5 bases). The CDR3 is made up of 12 amino acids. V shed 3 bases and J shed 7 bases, with 6 bases lying between them. Germline V CDR1 and CDR2: SEHNR, FQNEAQ (reference sequence). The CDR3 DNA reads TGTGCCAGCAGCTTGGGAGACGGGGAGCTGTTTTTT. Its translation is CASSLGDGELFF.

J is TRBJ1-2 and V is TRBV28; 10 bases match TRBD1. This CDR3 is 12 amino acids long. The germline V gene has CDR1 MDHEN and CDR2 SYDVKM. The chain's CDR3 is CAGQGSGYGYTF. CDR3 nucleotides: TGTGCGGGACAGGGGTCGGGCTATGGCTACACCTTC.

V gene TRBV28 combines with J gene TRBJ2-7; D possibly corresponds to TRBD1 (5 bases). V was shortened by 5 bases and J by 3 bases, with 20 bases between the two germline ends. Germline V CDR1 and CDR2: MDHEN, SYDVKM. This CDR3 contains 16 residues. CDR3 DNA: TGTGCCAGCAGTCGAGCAGGTCAGGGTAAAAACTACGAGCAGTACTTC. Protein: CASSRAGQGKNYEQYF.

The CDR3 nucleotides read TGTGCCAGCAGCCCGGGGCCCCGCGGGAGCACAGATACGCAGTATTTT. Amino acids: CASSPGPRGSTDTQYF. J is TRBJ2-3 and V is TRBV7-3; tentatively, D is TRBD1 or TRBD2 (5 bases each). V lost 5 bases to trimming and J lost 0 bases, with 15 bases between them. This CDR3 is 16 amino acids long. Germline CDR1 is SGHTA and CDR2 is FQGTGA.

The chain recombines TRBV4-2 with TRBJ1-2; 11 nucleotides match TRBD1. The CDR3 is made up of 14 amino acids. V shed 1 base, J shed 7 bases, and the junction held 2 bases outside the gene matches. In germline, CDR1 is LGHNA, CDR2 YNFKEQ. CDR3 sequence reads: CASSQGGQGGGYTF. The CDR3 DNA sequence: TGTGCCAGCAGCCAAGGGGGACAGGGGGGTGGCTACACCTTC.

This clonotype was seen repeatedly, ten times or more. The V call is TRBV7-2, the J call TRBJ2-7, with 11 bases aligning to TRBD2. Germline V lookup: CDR1 SGHTA, CDR2 FQGNSA. J lost 7 bases, V lost 1 base, and 6 bases had no gene match. This CDR3 spans 15 amino acids. In DNA, the CDR3 is TGTGCCAGCAGCTTAGGACTAGCGGGAACCCGTGAGCAGTACTTC. Its protein product is CASSLGLAGTREQYF. Variable domain in full (rest from reference TRBV7-2 and TRBJ2-7): GAGVSQSPSNKVTEKGKDVELRCDPISGHTALYWYRQSLGQGLEFLIYFQGNSAPDKSGLPSDRFSAERTGGSVSTLTIQRTQQEDSAVYLCASSLGLAGTREQYFGPGTRLTVT.

At least ten counts were recorded for this clonotype. The chain recombines TRBV6-6 with TRBJ2-6; perhaps D is TRBD1 or TRBD2 (6 bases each). V dropped 5 bases and J dropped 0 bases, with 11 bases sitting between them. CDR1 is MNHNY and CDR2 is SVGAGI in the germline V gene (reference sequence). This CDR3 comprises 16 residues. The CDR3 region is CASSQEGGSGANVLTF. The CDR3 DNA reads TGTGCCAGCAGTCAGGAGGGGGGCTCTGGGGCCAACGTCCTGACTTTC.